Listed here are 17 T cell receptor beta chains from one sample, sequenced in a study of blood T cell repertoires in COVID-19. TCRdb's copy holds only in-frame clones and misses some; the assay was immunoSEQ multiplex PCR. The sample consists of under 350,000 clones, roughly 91% of them appearing once. Sequencing was performed on PBMCs or T cells enriched from blood (not recorded which). These receptors were collected from an older woman who had recovered from COVID-19.

The chain recombines TRBV6-5 with TRBJ2-1; D is unclear. V lost 0 bases to trimming and J lost 3 bases, with 6 bases between them. CDR3 length equals 14 residues. Looked up from germline, CDR1 is MNHEY and CDR2 is SVGAGI. CDR3 DNA: TGTGCCAGCAGTTACTCGTCAGGCTACAATGAGCAGTTCTTC. This encodes CASSYSSGYNEQFF.

In DNA, the CDR3 is TGTGCCAGCAGCCCTAGCGGGGGGACCTACAATGAGCAGTTCTTC. It encodes CASSPSGGTYNEQFF. The rearrangement uses TRBV11-1 and TRBJ2-1, with 11 bases fitting TRBD2. J gave up 2 bases and V 5 bases, and 2 bases lay outside the gene matches. The germline V gene encodes CDR1 SGHAT and CDR2 FQDESV (reference sequence). The CDR3 loop spans 15 amino acids.

V and J are TRBV6-7 and TRBJ2-1; tentatively, D is TRBD2 (7 bases). TRBV6-7 is an ORF, with its function uncertain. The germline V and J ends were trimmed by 11 bases and 5 bases, with 22 bases remaining between them. The CDR3 length is 15 residues. The CDR3, as DNA: TGTGCCGGACCCTCCGGCCAGCGGGACAACAATGAGCAGTTCTTC. Protein product: CAGPSGQRDNNEQFF.

The rearrangement joins TRBV2 to TRBJ2-5, with 8 bases aligning to TRBD1. CDR1 is SNHLY, CDR2 FYNNEI, per germline. J was trimmed by 4 bases and V by 2 bases; bases with no gene match: 6. The CDR3 spans 15 residues. CDR3 bases: TGTGCCAGCAGTGAACCACAGGGGGGTGGAGAGACCCAGTACTTC. Its protein product is CASSEPQGGGETQYF. The full variable domain, rest sourced from reference TRBV2 and TRBJ2-5, is EPEVTQTPSHQVTQMGQEVILRCVPISNHLYFYWYRQILGQKVEFLVSFYNNEISEKSEIFDDQFSVERPDGSNFTLKIRSTKLEDSAMYFCASSEPQGGGETQYFGPGTRLLVL.

The chain carries TRBV5-1 and TRBJ2-7, with a tentative D call TRBD2 (6 bases). V was pared by 5 bases and J by 0 bases, with 15 bases between. Germline lookup yields CDR1 SGHRS and CDR2 YFSETQ. The CDR3 totals 15 residues. The DNA of the CDR3 is TGCGCCAGCAGGCACGCGGACTATTCCTCCTACGAGCAGTACTTC. It translates to CASRHADYSSYEQYF.

The rearrangement uses TRBV11-2 and TRBJ1-1; a weak D match, TRBD1 (5 bases). The CDR3 is 13 amino acids. The germline V gene encodes CDR1 SGHAT and CDR2 FQNNGV. V was trimmed by 4 bases and J by 3 bases, leaving 9 bases between them. The CDR3 loop reads CASSSGRYTEAFF. The DNA of the CDR3 is TGTGCCAGCAGCTCAGGGAGGTACACTGAAGCTTTCTTT.

As to this clone: Different DNA sequences within this sample yield the same CDR3. The rearrangement links TRBV7-2 to TRBJ2-3, with 10 bases matching TRBD2. V shed 5 bases, J shed 0 bases, and the junction held 2 bases outside the gene matches. Germline CDR1 SGHTA, CDR2 FQGNSA. The CDR3 is made up of 15 amino acids. The CDR3: CASSKRGGSTDTQYF. As DNA, the CDR3 is TGTGCCAGCAGCAAGCGGGGGGGTAGCACAGATACGCAGTATTTT. Full variable domain (remainder filled in from reference TRBV7-2 and TRBJ2-3): GAGVSQSPSNKVTEKGKDVELRCDPISGHTALYWYRQSLGQGLEFLIYFQGNSAPDKSGLPSDRFSAERTGGSVSTLTIQRTQQEDSAVYLCASSKRGGSTDTQYFGPGTRLTVL.

J is TRBJ1-1 and V is TRBV28, with a tentative D call TRBD1 (5 bases). The CDR3 has 15 residues. The germline V gene encodes CDR1 MDHEN and CDR2 SYDVKM. V was cut by 6 bases and J by 1 base, with 15 bases left in between. The CDR3 reads CASSSPQARNTEAFF. The CDR3 DNA reads as TGTGCCAGCAGCTCCCCACAGGCCCGGAACACTGAAGCTTTCTTT.

The sample holds a few counts of this clone. The chain joins TRBV24-1 to TRBJ2-7; TRBD1 is a possible D gene (6 bases). The CDR3 consists of 12 residues. V gave up 3 bases and J gave up 12 bases, with 14 bases separating them. Germline V CDR1 and CDR2: KGHDR, SFDVKD. For the CDR3, the DNA is TGTGCCACCAGTGATCCAACAGGGATGTGGTACTTC. Protein sequence: CATSDPTGMWYF.

The chain carries TRBV9 and TRBJ1-2, with 8 bases matching TRBD1. This CDR3 has 14 amino acids. V dropped 4 bases and J dropped 4; count of bases not matched to a gene: 6. The germline V gene encodes CDR1 SGDLS and CDR2 YYNGEE. The chain's CDR3 is CASSPRGQGYGYTF. DNA for the CDR3: TGTGCCAGCAGCCCCCGCGGACAGGGCTATGGCTACACCTTC. The full variable domain, rest sourced from reference TRBV9 and TRBJ1-2, is DSGVTQTPKHLITATGQRVTLRCSPRSGDLSVYWYQQSLDQGLQFLIQYYNGEERAKGNILERFSAQQFPDLHSELNLSSLELGDSALYFCASSPRGQGYGYTFGSGTRLTVV.

V usage is TRBV6-1 and J usage is TRBJ1-5, with TRBD1 matching over 7 bases. The V gene end was trimmed by 2 bases and the J gene end by 6 bases; junction bases not matched to a gene: 7. CDR3 length: 15 amino acids. The germline V gene encodes CDR1 MNHNS and CDR2 SASEGT. The CDR3 DNA reads TGTGCCAGCAGTGAAAGGGGGACAGCCCCTCAGCCCCAGCATTTT. Residues: CASSERGTAPQPQHF.

The chain is built from TRBV29-1 and TRBJ2-5; TRBD2 aligns across 13 bases. Per the germline V gene, CDR1 is SQVTM and CDR2 is ANQGSEA. The CDR3 loop spans 16 amino acids. V shed 4 bases and J 6 bases; nucleotides not matched to a gene: 11. The CDR3 loop is CSVGGLAGEFLKTQYF. In DNA, the CDR3 is TGCAGCGTTGGTGGACTAGCGGGAGAGTTTCTAAAGACCCAGTACTTC.

Only one count was recorded for this clone. This chain links TRBV27 with TRBJ1-4, with D hard to call. Germline CDR1 reads MNHEY; CDR2 reads SMNVEV (reference sequence). The V end was cut by 6 bases, the J end by 8 bases, with 19 bases between. The CDR3 is made up of 15 amino acids. The CDR3 DNA reads TGTGCCAGCAGGGTCCTTAACTATTCCGGAGAAAAACTGTTTTTT. This gives the protein CASRVLNYSGEKLFF.

This chain joins TRBV7-9 and TRBJ1-5; D is undetermined. Trimming pared 5 bases from V and 0 bases from J, leaving 8 bases between. The CDR3 length is 14 residues. Germline CDR1 and CDR2: SEHNR and FQNEAQ (reference sequence). CDR3 DNA: TGTGCCAGCAGCCCTGCAGGTAGCAATCAGCCCCAGCATTTT. Protein: CASSPAGSNQPQHF.

The chain joins TRBV19 to TRBJ2-1, with 8 bases that match TRBD1. Germline assignment: CDR1 LNHDA and CDR2 SQIVND (reference sequence). This CDR3 is built from 15 residues. Trimming at V came to 7 bases and at J to 7 bases, leaving 12 bases not matched to a gene. The DNA for the CDR3 is TGTGCCAGTACGACCCGACAGGGGAAGCAAAATGAGCAGTTCTTC. Its translation: CASTTRQGKQNEQFF. The variable domain in full, completed from reference TRBV19 and TRBJ2-1, reads DGGITQSPKYLFRKEGQNVTLSCEQNLNHDAMYWYRQDPGQGLRLIYYSQIVNDFQKGDIAEGYSVSREKKESFPLTVTSAQKNPTAFYLCASTTRQGKQNEQFFGPGTRLTVL.

The chain is built from TRBV6-1 and TRBJ2-4; TRBD2 matches at 8 bases. The CDR3 length is 18 residues. Germline V lookup: CDR1 MNHNS, CDR2 SASEGT. V lost 2 bases, J lost 5 bases, and 14 bases stayed unmatched. CDR3 coding DNA: TGTGCCAGCAGTGAATTTTTGGGGGGACTAGGTCTCCAAAACATTCAGTACTTC. It is translated as CASSEFLGGLGLQNIQYF.

A few counts support this clone. V usage is TRBV4-1 and J usage is TRBJ1-6; the match to TRBD1 covers 10 bases. Losses at the gene ends were 1 base for V and 6 bases for J; bases not matched to a gene: 9. This CDR3 comprises 18 residues. Germline CDR1 reads MGHRA; CDR2 reads YSYEKL. The DNA of the CDR3 is TGCGCCAGCAGCCAAGTTTCCCGGACAGGGGGTTTTAATTCACCCCTCCACTTT. Its translation is CASSQVSRTGGFNSPLHF.